This T cell receptor beta chain is drawn from a study of cytotoxic CD8 clonotypes in ibrutinib-treated CLL. TCRdb's copy holds only in-frame clones and misses some; the assay was immunoSEQ multiplex PCR. The data contain some 120,000 clones, roughly 57% of them singletons. Deletions cut 9 bases from V and 3 bases from J, with 14 bases between. CDR3 length: 13 amino acids. Germline V gene sequence: CDR1 LNHDA, CDR2 SQIVND (reference sequence). Roughly 2.1 micrograms of genomic DNA came from cryopreserved PBMCs for TCR beta libraries. The rearrangement links TRBV19 to TRBJ1-1, with D tentatively TRBD1 (6 bases). The source material was PBMCs, sampled after 24 months of ibrutinib treatment. This sequence was found in a human donor with chronic lymphocytic leukemia. The CDR3 sequence: CASISTGYTEAFF. CDR3 sequence (DNA): TGTGCCAGCATTTCCACAGGGTACACTGAAGCTTTCTTT.